This TCR beta chain originates from a study of blood T cell repertoires in COVID-19. Looking at the study overall: The analysed material was cDNA or gDNA that came from T cells, B-cell-depleted T cells, or PBMCs.

Repertoires were generated with immunoSEQ multiplex PCR, while TCRdb's copy carries only in-frame clones and drops some. This sample carries 35,000 to 45,000 clones, 85% of them seen once, and the ten largest clones take approximately 15%. Trimming removed 1 base at V and 9 bases at J, with 18 bases between. This CDR3 comprises 14 residues. Germline CDR1 GTSNPN, CDR2 SVGIG (reference sequence). The specimen sequenced was peripheral blood. This clonotype was sampled from a human donor in a cohort sampled during active COVID-19. The J gene is TRBJ1-1, the V gene TRBV30, with no clear D. The CDR3 is CAWSGMVAGSQAFF. CDR3 coding DNA: TGTGCCTGGAGTGGTATGGTGGCAGGATCGCAAGCTTTCTTT.